At least ten counts were recorded for the clone carrying this T cell receptor beta chain. The antigen is undetermined. The source of the sample is a study of spatial heterogeneity in lung cancer. Study-wide findings and caveats: Ubiquitous expanded tumor TCRs appeared in blood more at resection than follow-up.

This CDR3 region has 15 residues. V gave up 2 bases and J gave up 0 bases; unmatched junction bases: 2. Germline values: CDR1 SGHNT, CDR2 YENEEA. Time point indicated: sample taken at primary tumor resection. Each TCR cDNA molecule carried a unique molecular identifier. TCRdb processed the 5' RACE reads anew with MiXCR; each CDR3 protein has one entry. The sample lists about 23,000 distinct CDR3 sequences; around 4.5% were seen once. The material sequenced was PBMCs, taken at surgery. The rearrangement uses TRBV11-3 and TRBJ2-3, with 7 positions matching TRBD2. The TCR sequence derives from a male donor with early-stage non-small cell lung cancer. Written as DNA, the CDR3 is TGTGCCAGCAGCTTAAGTAGCGGGAGCACAGATACGCAGTATTTT. Its translation is CASSLSSGSTDTQYF.